The 23 T cell receptor beta chains reported below all come from one sample, sequenced in a study of T cell responses to AZD1222 COVID-19 vaccine. TCRdb's copy holds only in-frame clones and misses some; the assay was immunoSEQ multiplex PCR. The sample lists under 150,000 clones; around 91% were seen once. Sequenced material: peripheral blood, taken 28 days after the second AZD1222 dose. These receptors were collected from an adult who received the AZD1222 COVID-19 vaccine.

This chain uses TRBV27 with TRBJ1-6, with D possibly matching TRBD1 (6 bases). The CDR3 has 15 residues. Germline V gives CDR1 MNHEY, CDR2 SMNVEV (reference sequence). Trimming stripped 1 base from V and 7 bases from J, with 11 bases between. CDR3 residues: CASSLWGRGNSPLHF. The CDR3 DNA follows: TGTGCCAGCAGTTTATGGGGTAGGGGGAATTCACCCCTCCACTTT.

The rearrangement joins TRBV6-1 to TRBJ2-5, with a tentative D call TRBD1 (5 bases). The CDR3 length is 15 residues. Germline V gene sequence: CDR1 MNHNS, CDR2 SASEGT. Trimming left V 2 bases short and J 1 base short, with 11 bases between. The CDR3 region is CASSEWGILQETQYF. The CDR3 bases are TGTGCCAGCAGTGAATGGGGCATCCTCCAAGAGACCCAGTACTTC.

The chain employs TRBV15 and TRBJ1-3; no definite D call. Per the germline V gene, CDR1 is LNHNV and CDR2 is YYDKDF (reference sequence). V lost 1 base to trimming and J lost 0 bases, with 13 bases between them. CDR3 length: 17 amino acids. In DNA form, the CDR3 reads TGTGCCACCAGCAGAGCGGCCGACGGGTTCTCTGGAAACACCATATATTTT. Protein product: CATSRAADGFSGNTIYF.

This chain links TRBV10-1 with TRBJ2-3, with 8 positions matching TRBD2. Unmatched junction bases numbered 10, after V lost 0 bases and J lost 5 bases. Per the germline V gene, CDR1 is WNHNN and CDR2 is SYGVQD (reference sequence). The CDR3 covers 17 residues. CDR3 loop: CASSESNGRALRDTQYF. The CDR3 DNA is TGCGCCAGCAGTGAGTCGAACGGGAGGGCCCTCCGAGATACGCAGTATTTT.

The chain joins TRBV5-1 to TRBJ1-1; 7 nucleotides line up with TRBD1. Germline CDR1 is SGHRS and CDR2 is YFSETQ. V was clipped by 5 bases and J by 6 bases; unmatched bases: 7. The CDR3 is 13 amino acids. The CDR3 protein is CASSIGQVPEAFF. The CDR3 DNA is TGCGCCAGCAGTATCGGACAGGTTCCTGAAGCTTTCTTT. Combining the CDR3 with reference TRBV5-1 and TRBJ1-1 gives the whole variable domain KAGVTQTPRYLIKTRGQQVTLSCSPISGHRSVSWYQQTPGQGLQFLFEYFSETQRNKGNFPGRFSGRQFSNSRSEMNVSTLELGDSALYLCASSIGQVPEAFFGQGTRLTVV.

The chain joins TRBV27 to TRBJ1-1; D is undetermined. Trimming pared 6 bases from V and 5 bases from J, leaving 7 bases between. The CDR3 extends over 11 amino acids. Germline V lookup: CDR1 MNHEY, CDR2 SMNVEV (reference sequence). This CDR3 is CASSSGTEAFF. Written as DNA, the CDR3 is TGTGCCAGCAGCAGTGGGACTGAAGCTTTCTTT.

The chain has TRBV14 and TRBJ1-4; perhaps TRBD1 as D (6 bases). Between the trimmed V and J ends, which lost 0 bases and 7 bases, there was a span of 21 bases. The CDR3 contains 18 residues. From germline, CDR1 is SGHDN and CDR2 FVKESK. CDR3 nucleotide sequence: TGTGCCAGCAGCCAAGATCGGTCCATCGGGACACTGGGTGAAAAACTGTTTTTT. This encodes CASSQDRSIGTLGEKLFF.

V gene TRBV5-6 combines with J gene TRBJ2-2, with 9 bases aligning to TRBD1. The CDR3 contains 15 residues. Germline CDR1 and CDR2: SGHDT and YYEEEE. V dropped 3 bases and J dropped 2; count of bases not matched to a gene: 2. The chain's CDR3 is CASSSDRGNTGELFF. In nucleotides, the CDR3 is TGTGCCAGCAGCTCGGACAGGGGTAACACCGGGGAGCTGTTTTTT. Drawing the rest from reference TRBV5-6 and TRBJ2-2, the complete variable domain is DAGVTQSPTHLIKTRGQQVTLRCSPKSGHDTVSWYQQALGQGPQFIFQYYEEEERQRGNFPDRFSGHQFPNYSSELNVNALLLGDSALYLCASSSDRGNTGELFFGEGSRLTVL.

V and J are TRBV20-1 and TRBJ2-1; D is perhaps TRBD2 (5 bases). Germline-derived CDR1 and CDR2 are DFQATT and SNEGSKA (reference sequence). The CDR3 covers 10 residues. V was pared by 6 bases and J by 10 bases, with 10 bases between. Written as DNA, the CDR3 is TGCAGTGCAAATCAGCGGGAGCAGTTCTTC. It codes for CSANQREQFF.

The gene calls are TRBV9 and TRBJ2-5; possibly TRBD2 for D (6 bases). V lost 0 bases and J lost 5, with 14 bases in between. The germline V gene has CDR1 SGDLS and CDR2 YYNGEE. The CDR3 is 15 residues long. The CDR3 region is CASSVGTIGLETQYF. The CDR3 DNA sequence: TGTGCCAGCAGCGTAGGGACTATTGGTTTGGAGACCCAGTACTTC.

This chain connects TRBV3-1 (or the pseudogene TRBV3-2) to TRBJ2-5; no clear D. CDR1 is LGHDT and CDR2 is YNNKEL in the germline V gene (reference sequence). The CDR3 sequence is 10 residues long. With 0 bases removed from V and 7 bases from J, the gap between germline ends came to 0 bases. This chain's CDR3 is CASSQETQYF. The CDR3 nucleotides read TGTGCCAGCAGCCAAGAGACCCAGTACTTC.

The rearrangement uses TRBV12-3 or TRBV12-4 and TRBJ1-2; D might be TRBD1 (5 bases). The CDR3 length is 11 residues. V was trimmed by 5 bases and J by 7 bases, leaving 8 bases between them. CDR3 DNA: TGTGCCAGCAGTCGGAGGGGTGGCTACACCTTC. It yields the protein CASSRRGGYTF.

The chain recombines TRBV10-2 with TRBJ1-1; no firm D call. V was pared by 6 bases and J by 2 bases, with 16 bases between. From germline, CDR1 is WSHSY and CDR2 SAAADI. The CDR3 covers 15 residues. This chain's CDR3 is CASSPRPGKNTEAFF. The CDR3 DNA reads TGCGCCAGCAGCCCGCGCCCAGGAAAAAACACTGAAGCTTTCTTT.

A few counts support this clone. The chain joins TRBV9 to TRBJ1-6, with D unresolved. Trimming removed 7 bases from V and 0 bases from J, with 11 bases in between. Germline CDR1 SGDLS, CDR2 YYNGEE. The CDR3 runs to 15 residues. In DNA, the CDR3 is TGTGCCAGCGGGTCCGTTAGCTCCTATAATTCACCCCTCCACTTT. It yields the protein CASGSVSSYNSPLHF.

V and J are TRBV3-1 (or the pseudogene TRBV3-2) and TRBJ1-2; 8 bases line up with TRBD1. The J segment lost 3 bases and the V segment lost 0 bases, leaving 0 bases of the junction unmatched. The germline V gene encodes CDR1 LGHDT and CDR2 YNNKEL (reference sequence). The CDR3 sequence is 14 residues long. Written as DNA, the CDR3 is TGTGCCAGCAGCCAAGAGGACAGGGACTATGGCTACACCTTC. The encoded protein is CASSQEDRDYGYTF.

The V and J genes are TRBV6-5 and TRBJ1-1; weak D call: TRBD1 (6 bases). Germline V gene data show CDR1 as MNHEY and CDR2 as SVGAGI. V lost 10 bases to trimming and J lost 5 bases, with 14 bases between them. The CDR3 runs 12 residues. The CDR3 protein is CAISTGGTEAFF. CDR3 coding DNA: TGTGCCATCTCGACAGGAGGAACTGAAGCTTTCTTT.

The chain uses TRBV6-1 and TRBJ2-1, with unresolved D. The germline V gene encodes CDR1 MNHNS and CDR2 SASEGT. The V end was cut by 1 base, the J end by 9 bases, with 16 bases between. This CDR3 comprises 15 residues. CDR3 sequence reads: CASSEVGDRRGEQFF. The CDR3 nucleotides are TGTGCCAGCAGTGAAGTAGGAGACCGCCGCGGTGAGCAGTTCTTC.

J is TRBJ2-1 and V is TRBV10-1, with a tentative D call TRBD2 (6 bases). The CDR3 is 15 amino acids. Germline CDR1 and CDR2: WNHNN and SYGVQD (reference sequence). With 4 bases removed from V and 4 bases from J, the gap between germline ends came to 14 bases. The CDR3 DNA follows: TGCGCCAGCAGTGTGGGGATTCGGGGGTACAATGAGCAGTTCTTC. Translated, it gives CASSVGIRGYNEQFF.

The sample holds one count of this clone. The chain links TRBV4-1 to TRBJ2-7; D gene uncertain. Deletions cut 1 base from V and 3 bases from J, with 13 bases between. This CDR3 is 15 amino acids long. Germline assignment: CDR1 MGHRA and CDR2 YSYEKL. CDR3 protein: CASSQAAAPDYEQYF. For the CDR3, the DNA is TGCGCCAGCAGCCAAGCCGCAGCACCAGACTACGAGCAGTACTTC.

This clone occurred once. The V call is TRBV7-9, the J call TRBJ1-5; no reliable D call. The V gene lost 1 base and the J gene lost 6 bases, with 13 bases spanning the gap. Germline-derived CDR1 and CDR2 are SEHNR and FQNEAQ (reference sequence). CDR3 length: 15 amino acids. The CDR3 DNA follows: TGTGCCAGCAGCTTAGGGGAGGGTAGGAGTCAGCCCCAGCATTTT. Amino acid sequence: CASSLGEGRSQPQHF. Supplemented by reference TRBV7-9 and TRBJ1-5, the full variable domain reads DTGVSQNPRHKITKRGQNVTFRCDPISEHNRLYWYRQTLGQGPEFLTYFQNEAQLEKSRLLSDRFSAERPKGSFSTLEIQRTEQGDSAMYLCASSLGEGRSQPQHFGDGTRLSIL.

Only a few counts were recorded for this clone. The V call is TRBV19, the J call TRBJ1-1; the D gene is possibly TRBD1 (5 bases). V was clipped by 2 bases and J by 7 bases, with 14 bases between them. The CDR3 has 14 amino acids. Germline CDR1 reads LNHDA; CDR2 reads SQIVND (reference sequence). CDR3 amino acids: CASSIQEGMGEAFF. DNA of the CDR3: TGTGCCAGTAGTATACAGGAGGGGATGGGTGAAGCTTTCTTT.

V usage is TRBV7-9 and J usage is TRBJ1-2; no firm D call. The CDR3 is 14 amino acids. Trimming stripped 1 base from V and 4 bases from J, with 10 bases between. The germline gives CDR1 SEHNR, CDR2 FQNEAQ (reference sequence). CDR3 nucleotide sequence: TGTGCCAGCAGCTTAGTTCCGGGTTCCTATGGCTACACCTTC. Protein product: CASSLVPGSYGYTF.

The J gene is TRBJ1-4, the V gene TRBV2; TRBD1 is a possible D gene (5 bases). Germline CDR1 is SNHLY and CDR2 is FYNNEI. V lost 3 bases and J lost 4, with 12 bases in between. CDR3 length: 15 residues. CDR3 coding DNA: TGTGCCAGCAGTGAGGAAAGGGGATTTAATGAAAAACTGTTTTTT. This sequence encodes CASSEERGFNEKLFF.